Shown below are 10 T cell receptor beta chains from a single sample sequenced in a study of T cell responses to AZD1222 COVID-19 vaccine. TCRdb's table, derived via immunoSEQ multiplex PCR, lists solely in-frame clones and lacks some. The sample lists 130,000 to 150,000 clones; approximately 90% were seen once. The sample was peripheral blood, taken on day 0 of AZD1222 vaccination. The receptors stem from an adult in good health.

The J gene is TRBJ2-1, the V gene TRBV28; the match to TRBD1 covers 7 bases. The CDR3 length is 13 residues. CDR1 and CDR2 (germline): MDHEN, SYDVKM. With 5 bases clipped from V and 4 bases from J, the junction kept 2 bases outside the gene matches. CDR3: CASSGTEYNEQFF. CDR3 DNA sequence: TGTGCCAGCAGTGGGACAGAATACAATGAGCAGTTCTTC.

This clone was observed a single time. This sample includes further DNA sequences coding for the same CDR3. The V gene is TRBV4-3, the J gene TRBJ1-4; unclear D gene. CDR3 length equals 15 residues. V gave up 0 bases and J gave up 0 bases, with 5 bases separating them. Germline V gives CDR1 LGHNA, CDR2 YSLEER. DNA of the CDR3: TGCGCCAGCAGCCAAGACTCAGCAACTAATGAAAAACTGTTTTTT. Translation gives CASSQDSATNEKLFF.

The CDR3 sequence is CASSLGHAGEQYF. CDR3 nucleotides: TGTGCCAGCAGTCTCGGACACGCCGGCGAGCAGTACTTC. This chain joins TRBV12-3 or TRBV12-4 and TRBJ2-7; D possibly corresponds to TRBD1 (5 bases). The CDR3 spans 13 residues. The V end was cut by 5 bases, the J end by 6 bases, with 14 bases between.

The chain uses TRBV6-2 or TRBV6-3 and TRBJ1-2; unclear D gene. The V gene lost 0 bases and the J gene lost 6 bases, with 5 bases spanning the gap. The germline gives CDR1 MNHEY, CDR2 SVGEGT. CDR3 length equals 12 residues. The CDR3 DNA is TGTGCCAGCAGTTACTCGACCGATGGCTACACCTTC. As protein: CASSYSTDGYTF.

A note on this clone: At the DNA level, this CDR3 is encoded by other sequences in the same sample as well. The rearrangement links TRBV5-6 to TRBJ1-1, with D perhaps TRBD1 (6 bases). CDR1 and CDR2 (germline): SGHDT, YYEEEE. The CDR3 totals 13 residues. The germline V and J ends were trimmed by 6 bases and 1 base, with 10 bases remaining between them. The CDR3 bases are TGTGCCAGCACCCTGGACAGGAACACTGAAGCTTTCTTT. Its translation is CASTLDRNTEAFF. The full variable domain, with the rest looked up from reference TRBV5-6 and TRBJ1-1, is DAGVTQSPTHLIKTRGQQVTLRCSPKSGHDTVSWYQQALGQGPQFIFQYYEEEERQRGNFPDRFSGHQFPNYSSELNVNALLLGDSALYLCASTLDRNTEAFFGQGTRLTVV.

The V and J genes are TRBV19 and TRBJ2-7; no reliable D call. The V end was cut by 5 bases, the J end by 0 bases, with 8 bases between. From germline, CDR1 is LNHDA and CDR2 SQIVND (reference sequence). CDR3 length equals 13 residues. The CDR3 spells CASSLSPSYEQYF. The CDR3 DNA reads TGTGCCAGTAGTCTCTCCCCCTCCTACGAGCAGTACTTC.

The chain recombines TRBV7-6 with TRBJ2-1, with TRBD2 matching 8 bases. Germline V gives CDR1 SGHVS, CDR2 FNYEAQ. The ends lost 5 bases at V and 7 bases at J; junction bases unmatched: 4. This CDR3 contains 13 residues. The CDR3 region has the DNA TGTGCCAGCAGCCGAATAGCGGGAAATGAGCAGTTCTTC. Residues: CASSRIAGNEQFF.

V and J are TRBV9 and TRBJ1-6; D gene uncertain. V was trimmed by 0 bases and J by 2 bases, leaving 15 bases between them. Germline CDR1 and CDR2: SGDLS and YYNGEE. CDR3 length: 18 residues. The CDR3 loop reads CASSVEPGKQPYNSPLHF. CDR3 nucleotide sequence: TGTGCCAGCAGCGTAGAGCCCGGGAAGCAGCCCTATAATTCACCCCTCCACTTT.

The V gene is TRBV29-1, the J gene TRBJ1-1; no clear D. V was shortened by 6 bases and J by 1 base, with 6 bases between the two germline ends. CDR1 is SQVTM, CDR2 ANQGSEA, per germline. The CDR3 is made up of 11 amino acids. The CDR3 protein is CSVRRNTEAFF. As DNA, the CDR3 is TGCAGCGTCCGAAGGAACACTGAAGCTTTCTTT. The full variable domain, with the rest looked up from reference TRBV29-1 and TRBJ1-1, is SAVISQKPSRDICQRGTSLTIQCQVDSQVTMMFWYRQQPGQSLTLIATANQGSEATYESGFVIDKFPISRPNLTFSTLTVSNMSPEDSSIYLCSVRRNTEAFFGQGTRLTVV.

This rearrangement joins TRBV28 to TRBJ1-2; possibly TRBD1 for D (6 bases). With 8 bases removed from V and 5 bases from J, the gap between germline ends came to 21 bases. Germline CDR1 MDHEN, CDR2 SYDVKM. The CDR3 is 15 amino acids. In DNA form, the CDR3 reads TGTGCCAGCCATATGGGAGGGACATCCTTATATGGCTACACCTTC. Translating gives CASHMGGTSLYGYTF.